This entry lists 12 T cell receptor beta chains sequenced from one sample in a study of T-cell reconstitution after alpha-beta-depleted transplantation in children. It was with unique molecular identifiers that the TCRbeta library was prepared. Each CDR3 protein is one row after TCRdb ran MiXCR on the PCR reads. The repertoire holds some 840,000 distinct CDR3 sequences, 15% to 20% seen once, with approximately 5% in the top ten. Material: PBMCs, mostly from graft donor cells, obtained 360 days after TCRalphabeta/CD19-depleted stem cell transplant. These receptors were obtained from a male patient between 10 and 17 years old who had a stem cell transplant for acute lymphoblastic leukemia, so the T cells may come from the graft donor.

This chain joins TRBV29-1 and TRBJ1-4; D is unclear. Germline CDR1 reads SQVTM; CDR2 reads ANQGSEA. Trimming pared 4 bases from V and 5 bases from J, leaving 11 bases between. CDR3 length: 13 residues. The CDR3 region is CSVVRGSNEKLFF. The CDR3, as DNA: TGCAGCGTTGTTAGAGGGAGCAATGAAAAACTGTTTTTT.

This chain uses TRBV9 with TRBJ2-1; weak D call: TRBD1 (5 bases). Germline values: CDR1 SGDLS, CDR2 YYNGEE. V was pared by 0 bases and J by 3 bases, with 10 bases between. This CDR3 has 15 residues. CDR3 in DNA: TGTGCCAGCAGCGTAGTGGCAGGGAACTACAATGAGCAGTTCTTC. Protein: CASSVVAGNYNEQFF. Complete variable domain (other parts from reference TRBV9 and TRBJ2-1): DSGVTQTPKHLITATGQRVTLRCSPRSGDLSVYWYQQSLDQGLQFLIQYYNGEERAKGNILERFSAQQFPDLHSELNLSSLELGDSALYFCASSVVAGNYNEQFFGPGTRLTVL.

This clonotype was found a few times. V is TRBV7-9 and J is TRBJ2-7; TRBD2 aligns across 8 bases. The CDR3 is made up of 15 amino acids. J gave up 5 bases and V 5 bases, and 11 bases lay outside the gene matches. Germline assignment: CDR1 SEHNR and CDR2 FQNEAQ (reference sequence). The CDR3 region is CASSPPGTSMNEQYF. The DNA of the CDR3 is TGTGCCAGCAGCCCTCCCGGGACTAGTATGAACGAGCAGTACTTC.

The chain has TRBV2 and TRBJ1-2, with 9 positions matching TRBD1. This CDR3 spans 21 amino acids. Germline CDR1 SNHLY, CDR2 FYNNEI. V was pared by 8 bases and J by 3 bases, with 28 bases of the junction left unmatched. CDR3 protein: CASDYRQGGVPQSPVDYGYTF. CDR3 in DNA: TGTGCCAGCGACTATCGACAGGGGGGTGTACCACAGTCGCCGGTAGACTATGGCTACACCTTC.

The chain is built from TRBV7-3 and TRBJ2-5; 7 nucleotides match TRBD2. Germline V gene data show CDR1 as SGHTA and CDR2 as FQGTGA. Losses at the gene ends were 1 base for V and 5 bases for J; bases not matched to a gene: 10. CDR3 length equals 16 residues. The CDR3 bases are TGTGCCAGCAGCTTAATAGGGCGGGAGCCTCGGGAGACCCAGTACTTC. Its protein is CASSLIGREPRETQYF.

The chain uses TRBV7-3 and TRBJ2-1; the D gene is possibly TRBD1 (6 bases). The V gene's germline CDR1 is SGHTA and CDR2 FQGTGA. This CDR3 is built from 14 residues. V lost 6 bases and J 6 bases, leaving 15 bases between the germline ends. CDR3 coding DNA: TGTGCCAGCAGTTATTATGACAGGTTCAATGAGCAGTTCTTC. Protein sequence: CASSYYDRFNEQFF.

In its sample, this clonotype was seen a few times. The genes are TRBV30 and TRBJ1-5; tentatively, D is TRBD1 (5 bases). V was pared by 3 bases and J by 7 bases, with 19 bases between. The CDR3 has 15 amino acids. Looked up from germline, CDR1 is GTSNPN and CDR2 is SVGIG (reference sequence). CDR3 residues: CAWSPGTPLRQPQHF. CDR3 DNA: TGTGCCTGGAGCCCAGGGACTCCTTTGAGGCAGCCCCAGCATTTT.

This clonotype was detected a few times. The V call is TRBV7-9, the J call TRBJ2-4; 15 nucleotides agree with TRBD2. V gave up 5 bases and J gave up 0 bases; unmatched junction bases: 5. Germline CDR1 SEHNR, CDR2 FQNEAQ (reference sequence). The CDR3 contains 18 residues. The CDR3 region has the DNA TGTGCCAGCAGCCCCGGACTAGCGGGAGGGCTAGCCAAAAACATTCAGTACTTC. Its translation: CASSPGLAGGLAKNIQYF.

In this sample, this clonotype turned up many times. CDR3 sequence: CSADRREGGADTQYF. The CDR3 nucleotides are TGCAGTGCCGACCGCAGGGAAGGGGGTGCAGATACGCAGTATTTT. This chain connects TRBV20-1 to TRBJ2-3; TRBD1 is a possible D gene (6 bases). Trimming cost V 6 bases and J 4 bases, with 20 bases left between them. Germline V gene lookup returns CDR1 DFQATT and CDR2 SNEGSKA (reference sequence). CDR3 length equals 15 residues.

This clonotype has a count of ten or more. The V gene is TRBV20-1, the J gene TRBJ2-1; 8 bases are a match to TRBD2. The trim removed 3 bases at V and 9 bases at J, leaving 10 bases unmatched. Germline V gene lookup returns CDR1 DFQATT and CDR2 SNEGSKA (reference sequence). This CDR3 comprises 14 residues. CDR3 DNA sequence: TGCAGTGCTAGGGGTACTCTAGCGGGCGGTGAGCAGTTCTTC. Its protein is CSARGTLAGGEQFF.

The rearrangement joins TRBV29-1 to TRBJ1-1; D may be TRBD1 (5 bases). V dropped 6 bases and J dropped 0 bases, with 14 bases sitting between them. This CDR3 has 14 amino acids. Germline CDR1 is SQVTM and CDR2 is ANQGSEA. The DNA for the CDR3 is TGCAGCGTCCCGGTCCGGGGGATGAACACTGAAGCTTTCTTT. Translation gives CSVPVRGMNTEAFF.

The chain combines TRBV9 with TRBJ2-2, with D possibly being TRBD2 (6 bases). CDR3 length equals 16 residues. Trimming cost V 2 bases and J 4 bases, with 15 bases left between them. Germline CDR1 SGDLS, CDR2 YYNGEE. The CDR3 region has the DNA TGTGCCAGCAGCGTGACGGGTCGGGGAGGCACCGGGGAGCTGTTTTTT. Its translation is CASSVTGRGGTGELFF.